A single sample gave rise to the 5 T cell receptor beta chains below, sequenced in a study of T-cell memory formation after mild COVID-19. TCRdb reanalysed the 5' RACE reads using MiXCR and keeps one entry per CDR3 protein. The top ten hold 25% to 30% of the sample, which has roughly 110,000 distinct CDR3 sequences, over 15% seen once. The sequenced sample consisted of PBMCs or a T cell subset sorted from them (not recorded which). Receptor source: an adult woman who had mild COVID-19 (a few samples of this study predate the infection). Cell type and time point are not known.

This chain connects TRBV7-6 to TRBJ1-3; the D is unclear. The length of the CDR3 is 13 residues. The germline V gene has CDR1 SGHVS and CDR2 FNYEAQ. V gave up 5 bases and J gave up 11 bases, with 16 bases separating them. This CDR3 reads CASSQTTGPAIYF. Written as DNA, the CDR3 is TGTGCCAGCAGCCAAACGACCGGCCCAGCCATATATTTT.

Of note for this clonotype: One end of the junction is discordant with germline, which a read error may explain. V is TRBV12-3 or TRBV12-4 and J is TRBJ2-2; D possibly corresponds to TRBD2 (5 bases). The CDR3 is 12 amino acids. The CDR3 DNA reads as TGTGCCAGCAGTAAATACACCGGGGAGCCGTTTTTT. Its protein product is CASSKYTGEPFF.

In this sample, this clonotype turned up a few times. The chain recombines TRBV29-1 with TRBJ2-7; TRBD2 matches 14 bases. The CDR3 has 16 amino acids. The V gene end was trimmed by 5 bases and the J gene end by 3 bases; junction bases not matched to a gene: 9. CDR1 is SQVTM and CDR2 is ANQGSEA in the germline V gene. The CDR3 region is CSVSDGTSGGLYEQYF. CDR3 coding DNA: TGCAGCGTTTCCGACGGGACTAGCGGGGGCCTCTACGAGCAGTACTTC.

This clonotype has a handful of counts. Here the CDR3 reads CASDRGPYEQYF. The CDR3 nucleotides read TGTGCCAGCGACAGGGGGCCCTACGAGCAGTACTTC. The chain carries TRBV3-1 and TRBJ2-7; 10 nucleotides agree with TRBD1. The CDR3 is made up of 12 amino acids. Germline V gene lookup returns CDR1 LGHDT and CDR2 YNNKEL (reference sequence). V lost 8 bases, J lost 2 bases, and 0 bases stayed unmatched.

This clonotype showed up just a few times. The chain combines TRBV20-1 with TRBJ2-5, with TRBD2 matching over 7 bases. Germline V CDR1 and CDR2: DFQATT, SNEGSKA (reference sequence). The junction had 5 bases not matched to a gene; V was cut back by 0 bases and J by 1 base. This CDR3 has 15 residues. CDR3 residues: CSARDRTSPQETQYF. The CDR3, as DNA: TGCAGTGCTAGAGATAGGACTAGTCCCCAAGAGACCCAGTACTTC.